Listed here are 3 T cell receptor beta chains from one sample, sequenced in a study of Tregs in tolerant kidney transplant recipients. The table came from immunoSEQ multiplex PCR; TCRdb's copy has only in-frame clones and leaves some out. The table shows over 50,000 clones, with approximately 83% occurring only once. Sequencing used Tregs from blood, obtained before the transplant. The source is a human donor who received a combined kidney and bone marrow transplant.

CDR3: CASSQESDPTQGTETQYF. The CDR3, as DNA: TGCGCCAGCAGCCAAGAAAGCGACCCCACACAGGGTACAGAGACCCAGTACTTC. The V gene is TRBV4-1, the J gene TRBJ2-5, with D perhaps matching TRBD1 (6 bases). V was trimmed by 0 bases and J by 4 bases, leaving 21 bases between them. The CDR3 contains 18 residues. CDR1 MGHRA and CDR2 YSYEKL come from the germline V gene.

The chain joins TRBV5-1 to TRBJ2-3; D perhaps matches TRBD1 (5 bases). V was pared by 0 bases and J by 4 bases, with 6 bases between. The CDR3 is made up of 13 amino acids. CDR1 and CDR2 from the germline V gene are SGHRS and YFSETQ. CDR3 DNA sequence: TGCGCCAGCAGCTTGGAAGGGGCAGATACGCAGTATTTT. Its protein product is CASSLEGADTQYF.

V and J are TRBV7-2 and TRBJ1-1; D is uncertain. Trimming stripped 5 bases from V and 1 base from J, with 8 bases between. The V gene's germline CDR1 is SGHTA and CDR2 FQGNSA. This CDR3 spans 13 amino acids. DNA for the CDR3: TGTGCCAGCAGCGTTTATGCGAACACTGAAGCTTTCTTT. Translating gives CASSVYANTEAFF.